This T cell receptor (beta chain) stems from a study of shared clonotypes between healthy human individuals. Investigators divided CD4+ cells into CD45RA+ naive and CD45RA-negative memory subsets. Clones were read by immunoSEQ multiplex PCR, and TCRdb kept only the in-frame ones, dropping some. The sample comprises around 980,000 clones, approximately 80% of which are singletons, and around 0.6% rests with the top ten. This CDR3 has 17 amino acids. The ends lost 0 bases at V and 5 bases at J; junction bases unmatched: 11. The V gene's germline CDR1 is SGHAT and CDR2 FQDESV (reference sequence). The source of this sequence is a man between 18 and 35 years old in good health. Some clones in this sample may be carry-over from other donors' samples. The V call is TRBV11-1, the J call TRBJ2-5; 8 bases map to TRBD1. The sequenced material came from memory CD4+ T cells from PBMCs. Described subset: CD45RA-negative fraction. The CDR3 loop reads CASSLAKPRGRQETQYF. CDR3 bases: TGTGCCAGCAGCTTAGCGAAGCCCAGGGGGCGCCAGGAGACCCAGTACTTC.